The T cell receptor (beta chain) under discussion was sequenced for a study of shared clonotypes between healthy human individuals. Per germline, CDR1 MNHEY and CDR2 SVGAGI. This CDR3 is built from 14 residues. Deletions cut 10 bases from V and 4 bases from J, with 19 bases between. Assay: immunoSEQ multiplex PCR; the TCRdb copy retains only in-frame clones and omits some. The sample holds under 600,000 clones, approximately 95% seen once. The origin of this receptor is a woman aged 30 to 39 in good health. The gene calls are TRBV6-5 and TRBJ2-5; D is tentatively TRBD1 or TRBD2 (6 bases each). The sample comprised naive CD4+ T cells sorted from blood. Regarding subset: CD45RA+ positively selected. CDR3 sequence: CATGGRHRGETQYF. Here the CDR3 DNA reads TGTGCCACCGGGGGCAGGCATAGGGGAGAGACCCAGTACTTC.